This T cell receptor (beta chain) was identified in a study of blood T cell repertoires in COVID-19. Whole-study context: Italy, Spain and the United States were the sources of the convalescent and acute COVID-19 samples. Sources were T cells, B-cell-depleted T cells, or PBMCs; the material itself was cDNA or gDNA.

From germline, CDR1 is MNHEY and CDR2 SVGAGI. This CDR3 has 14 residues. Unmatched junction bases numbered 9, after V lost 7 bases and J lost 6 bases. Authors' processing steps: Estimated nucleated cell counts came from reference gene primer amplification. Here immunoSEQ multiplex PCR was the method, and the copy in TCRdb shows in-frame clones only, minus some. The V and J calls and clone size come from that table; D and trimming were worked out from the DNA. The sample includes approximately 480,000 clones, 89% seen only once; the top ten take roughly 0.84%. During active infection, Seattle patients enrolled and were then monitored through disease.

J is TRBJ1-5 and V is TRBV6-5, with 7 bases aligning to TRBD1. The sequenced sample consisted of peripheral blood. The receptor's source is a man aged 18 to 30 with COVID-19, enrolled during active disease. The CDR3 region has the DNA TGTGCCAGCAACATGACAGGGATCCGTCAGCCCCAGCATTTT. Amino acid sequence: CASNMTGIRQPQHF.